The next 14 T cell receptor beta chains were all read from a single sample in a study of blood T cell repertoires in COVID-19. The table came from immunoSEQ multiplex PCR; TCRdb's copy has only in-frame clones and leaves some out. The sample contains more than 95,000 clones, roughly 72% of which appear only once. Sequences were obtained from peripheral blood. The receptors derive from a man aged 55-75 years with acute or convalescent COVID-19.

J is TRBJ1-2 and V is TRBV5-1, with a tentative D call TRBD1 (5 bases). V lost 0 bases and J 5 bases, leaving 11 bases between the germline ends. Germline CDR1 and CDR2: SGHRS and YFSETQ. The CDR3 has 14 amino acids. The CDR3 reads CASSLEGKGYGYTF. The CDR3 DNA reads as TGCGCCAGCAGCTTGGAAGGGAAGGGGTATGGCTACACCTTC. The entire variable domain, with the rest obtained from reference TRBV5-1 and TRBJ1-2, is as follows: KAGVTQTPRYLIKTRGQQVTLSCSPISGHRSVSWYQQTPGQGLQFLFEYFSETQRNKGNFPGRFSGRQFSNSRSEMNVSTLELGDSALYLCASSLEGKGYGYTFGSGTRLTVV.

The CDR3 reads CASSLQGIGETQYF. CDR3 coding DNA: TGTGCCAGCAGCTTGCAGGGTATCGGAGAGACCCAGTACTTC. The chain joins TRBV5-6 to TRBJ2-5, with a possible D match to TRBD1 (5 bases). CDR1 is SGHDT, CDR2 YYEEEE, per germline. This CDR3 has 14 residues. With 1 base removed from V and 4 bases from J, the gap between germline ends came to 11 bases.

The chain recombines TRBV11-3 with TRBJ1-6; unclear D gene. The CDR3 has 13 residues. Germline CDR1 SGHNT, CDR2 YENEEA. Trimming took 3 bases from V and 7 from J, leaving 7 bases between them. The CDR3 sequence is CASSFEWNSPLHF. The CDR3 DNA is TGTGCCAGCAGCTTTGAGTGGAATTCACCCCTCCACTTT.

V usage is TRBV15 and J usage is TRBJ2-1, with 8 bases fitting TRBD1. V lost 0 bases, J lost 6 bases, and 10 bases stayed unmatched. The CDR3 is 17 amino acids. The V gene's germline CDR1 is LNHNV and CDR2 YYDKDF (reference sequence). In DNA, the CDR3 is TGTGCCACCAGCAGAGACATACCCGGGACAGGCTCCAATGAGCAGTTCTTC. It translates to CATSRDIPGTGSNEQFF.

Only one count was recorded for this clone. V and J are TRBV5-1 and TRBJ1-5; D is unresolved. The ends were cut back, 0 bases at V and 4 bases at J, with 5 bases in the middle. CDR3 length: 13 amino acids. CDR1 SGHRS and CDR2 YFSETQ come from the germline V gene. As DNA, the CDR3 is TGCGCCAGCAGCTTGGGTTTAAATCAGCCCCAGCATTTT. It specifies CASSLGLNQPQHF.

The rearrangement links TRBV7-6 to TRBJ2-1; tentatively, D is TRBD2 (6 bases). The CDR3 runs to 16 residues. Trimming removed 1 base at V and 8 bases at J, with 18 bases between. Germline assignment: CDR1 SGHVS and CDR2 FNYEAQ. In nucleotides, the CDR3 is TGTGCCAGCAGCTTAGGCTTGCCGGGAGCGGCCCATGAGCAGTTCTTC. Its translation: CASSLGLPGAAHEQFF.

The CDR3, as DNA: TGTGCCAGCAGCTCCACACACAGGGGCGCTGAAGCTTTCTTT. Residues: CASSSTHRGAEAFF. The chain employs TRBV7-2 and TRBJ1-1, with TRBD1 matching 7 bases. The length of the CDR3 is 14 residues. From germline, CDR1 is SGHTA and CDR2 FQGNSA. The J segment lost 6 bases and the V segment lost 4 bases, leaving 8 bases of the junction unmatched.

With regard to this clone: Germline and junction disagree at one end, which may indicate a read error. The genes are TRBV28 and TRBJ2-7; D perhaps matches TRBD2 (5 bases). CDR1 and CDR2 (germline): MDHEN, SYDVKM. This CDR3 has 14 amino acids. In DNA form, the CDR3 reads TGTGCCAGCAGTTTATCACCCGGGAAGCCAGCCTATGCCTTC. This gives the protein CASSLSPGKPAYAF.

The chain combines TRBV30 with TRBJ1-6; 10 bases map to TRBD1. Germline CDR1 GTSNPN, CDR2 SVGIG (reference sequence). The CDR3 totals 14 residues. Losses at the gene ends were 2 bases for V and 10 bases for J; bases not matched to a gene: 5. Here the CDR3 reads CAWSQGTGVSPLHF. Here the CDR3 DNA reads TGTGCCTGGAGTCAAGGGACAGGGGTGTCACCCCTCCACTTT. Complete variable domain (other parts from reference TRBV30 and TRBJ1-6): SQTIHQWPATLVQPVGSPLSLECTVEGTSNPNLYWYRQAAGRGLQLLFYSVGIGQISSEVPQNLSASRPQDRQFILSSKKLLLSDSGFYLCAWSQGTGVSPLHFGNGTRLTVT.

The chain couples TRBV6-6 to TRBJ1-2; TRBD1 aligns across 7 bases. Per the germline V gene, CDR1 is MNHNY and CDR2 is SVGAGI (reference sequence). The CDR3 runs to 15 residues. V lost 0 bases and J lost 2; bases outside the gene matches: 3. The CDR3 DNA follows: TGTGCCAGCAGTTACTCGACAGGGAAGAACTATGGCTACACCTTC. Its protein is CASSYSTGKNYGYTF.

V usage is TRBV2 and J usage is TRBJ1-6; 9 nucleotides line up with TRBD1. The junction had 5 bases not matched to a gene; V was cut back by 4 bases and J by 7 bases. Germline CDR1 and CDR2: SNHLY and FYNNEI. The CDR3 totals 15 residues. Here the CDR3 reads CASSVFDRGNSPLHF. The CDR3 DNA follows: TGTGCCAGCAGTGTTTTTGACAGGGGGAATTCACCCCTCCACTTT. The whole variable domain, remainder taken from reference TRBV2 and TRBJ1-6, is EPEVTQTPSHQVTQMGQEVILRCVPISNHLYFYWYRQILGQKVEFLVSFYNNEISEKSEIFDDQFSVERPDGSNFTLKIRSTKLEDSAMYFCASSVFDRGNSPLHFGNGTRLTVT.

In this sample, this clone turned up a few times. The rearrangement links TRBV24-1 to TRBJ2-2; TRBD2 agrees at 7 bases. There are 17 residues in the CDR3. Germline V gene data show CDR1 as KGHDR and CDR2 as SFDVKD. V gave up 2 bases and J gave up 3 bases; unmatched junction bases: 8. The CDR3 sequence: CATSDWEAGADTGELFF. DNA for the CDR3: TGTGCCACCAGTGATTGGGAGGCGGGAGCTGACACCGGGGAGCTGTTTTTT.

The CDR3 sequence: CASTKGGSYGYTF. The CDR3 DNA sequence: TGTGCCAGCACCAAGGGGGGGAGCTATGGCTACACCTTC. The chain uses TRBV6-5 and TRBJ1-2; D may be TRBD1 (6 bases). The CDR3 runs 13 residues. Germline assignment: CDR1 MNHEY and CDR2 SVGAGI. Trimming pared 7 bases from V and 4 bases from J, leaving 13 bases between.

For the CDR3, the DNA is TGTGCCAGCAGTCCGCGACTAGCGGGGGGGCTGGGTGAGCAGTACTTC. Its translation: CASSPRLAGGLGEQYF. The chain carries TRBV11-2 and TRBJ2-7, with TRBD2 matching over 14 bases. V was clipped by 6 bases and J by 7 bases; unmatched bases: 11. In germline, CDR1 is SGHAT, CDR2 FQNNGV. There are 16 residues in the CDR3.